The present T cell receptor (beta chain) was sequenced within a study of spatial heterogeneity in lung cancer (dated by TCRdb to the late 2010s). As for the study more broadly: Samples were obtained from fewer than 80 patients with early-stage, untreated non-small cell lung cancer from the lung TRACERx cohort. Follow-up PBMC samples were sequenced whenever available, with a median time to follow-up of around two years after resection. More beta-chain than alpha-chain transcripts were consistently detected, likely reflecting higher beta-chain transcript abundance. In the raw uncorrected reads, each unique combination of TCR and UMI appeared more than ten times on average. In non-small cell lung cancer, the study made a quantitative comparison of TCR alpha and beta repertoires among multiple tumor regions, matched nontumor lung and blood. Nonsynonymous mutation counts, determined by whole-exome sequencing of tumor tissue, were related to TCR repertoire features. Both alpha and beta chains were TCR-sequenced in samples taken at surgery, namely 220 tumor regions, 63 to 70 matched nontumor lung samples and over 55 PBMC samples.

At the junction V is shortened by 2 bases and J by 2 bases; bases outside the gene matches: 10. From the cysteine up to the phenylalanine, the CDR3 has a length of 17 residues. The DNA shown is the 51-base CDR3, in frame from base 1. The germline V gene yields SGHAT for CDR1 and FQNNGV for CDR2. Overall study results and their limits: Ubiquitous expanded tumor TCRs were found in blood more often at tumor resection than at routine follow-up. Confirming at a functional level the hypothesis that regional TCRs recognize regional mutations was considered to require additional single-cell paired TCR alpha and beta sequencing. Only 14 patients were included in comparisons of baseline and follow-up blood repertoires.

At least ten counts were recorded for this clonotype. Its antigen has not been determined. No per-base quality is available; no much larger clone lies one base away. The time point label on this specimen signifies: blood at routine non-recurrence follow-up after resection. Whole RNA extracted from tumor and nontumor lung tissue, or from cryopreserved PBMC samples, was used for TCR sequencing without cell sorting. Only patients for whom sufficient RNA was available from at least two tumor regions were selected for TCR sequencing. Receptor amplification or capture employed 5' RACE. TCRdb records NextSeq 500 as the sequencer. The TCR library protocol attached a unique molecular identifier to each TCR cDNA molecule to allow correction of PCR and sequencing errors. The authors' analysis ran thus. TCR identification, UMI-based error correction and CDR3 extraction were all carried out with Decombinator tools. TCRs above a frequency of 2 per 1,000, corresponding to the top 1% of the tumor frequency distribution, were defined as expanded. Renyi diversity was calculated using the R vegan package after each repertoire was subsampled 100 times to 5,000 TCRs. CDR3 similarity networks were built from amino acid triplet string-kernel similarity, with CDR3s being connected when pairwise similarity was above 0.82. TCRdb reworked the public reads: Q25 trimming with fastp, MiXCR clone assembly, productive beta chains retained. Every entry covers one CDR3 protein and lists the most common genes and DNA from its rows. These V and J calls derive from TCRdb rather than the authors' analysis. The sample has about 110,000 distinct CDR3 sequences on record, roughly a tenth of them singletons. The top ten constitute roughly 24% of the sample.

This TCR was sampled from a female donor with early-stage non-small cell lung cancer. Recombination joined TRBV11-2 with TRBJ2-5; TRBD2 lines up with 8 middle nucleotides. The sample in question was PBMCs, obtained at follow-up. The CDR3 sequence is CASSLSAIRLAQETQYF. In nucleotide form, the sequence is TGTGCCAGCAGCTTAAGTGCGATCAGACTAGCGCAAGAGACCCAGTACTTC.